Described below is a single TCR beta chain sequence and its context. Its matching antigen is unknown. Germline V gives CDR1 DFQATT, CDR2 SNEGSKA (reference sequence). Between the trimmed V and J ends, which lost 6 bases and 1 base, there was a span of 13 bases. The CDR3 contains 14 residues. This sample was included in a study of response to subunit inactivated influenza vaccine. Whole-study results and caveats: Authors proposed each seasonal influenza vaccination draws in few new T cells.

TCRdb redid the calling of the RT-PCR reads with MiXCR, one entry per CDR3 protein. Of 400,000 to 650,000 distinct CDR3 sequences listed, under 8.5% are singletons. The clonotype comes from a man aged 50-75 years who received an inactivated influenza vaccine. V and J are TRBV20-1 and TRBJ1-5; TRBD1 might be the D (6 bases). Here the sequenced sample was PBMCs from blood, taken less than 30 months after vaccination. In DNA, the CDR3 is TGCAGTGCGGACACAGGGTCCAGCAATCAGCCCCAGCATTTT. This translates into CSADTGSSNQPQHF.